What follows are 8 T cell receptor beta chains derived from one specimen sequenced in a study of tumor-infiltrating lymphocytes in primary liver carcinoma. RNA isolated from unsorted whole blood supplied the blood RNA, with germline DNA also extracted. The researchers produced TCR beta cDNA from around 500 ng total RNA with a constant-region primer. Three nested multiplex PCR rounds of slightly modified ARM-PCR generated TCR beta libraries. Rounds one and two of PCR, each of 10 cycles, were primed with TRBV1-TRBV30 forward primers and a C-beta reverse primer. Each CDR3 protein gets one entry after TCRdb re-called the multiplex PCR reads with MiXCR. This table has about 350,000 distinct CDR3 sequences, less than 75% appearing once. What was sequenced was peripheral blood. The receptors were sampled from a man aged 40-49 years with primary liver carcinoma and hepatitis B virus infection.

Comment on this clonotype: A read error may account for a junction end that differs from germline. J is TRBJ2-2 and V is TRBV6-5; possibly TRBD2 for D (7 bases). Germline V gene lookup returns CDR1 MNHEY and CDR2 SVGAGI. This CDR3 is 13 amino acids long. CDR3 DNA sequence: TGTGCCAGCCGCGAGGGGGGGTCCGGGGAGCTGGTTTTT. Protein: CASREGGSGELVF.

The CDR3, as DNA: TGTGCCAGCAGGTTGGGAGGAGACGGACTCCGTGAGACCCAGTACTTC. As protein: CASRLGGDGLRETQYF. The chain uses TRBV11-2 and TRBJ2-5; tentative D call: TRBD2 (6 bases). Germline CDR1 and CDR2: SGHAT and FQNNGV. This CDR3 has 16 residues. Trimming cost V 6 bases and J 5 bases, with 22 bases left between them.

This clonotype was recorded many times. J is TRBJ2-7 and V is TRBV6-1; D remains ambiguous. This CDR3 comprises 15 residues. Per germline, CDR1 MNHNS and CDR2 SASEGT. V gave up 1 base and J gave up 3 bases, with 13 bases separating them. The DNA of the CDR3 is TGTGCCAGCAGTGAAGTGGTGGGATCCGTCTACGAGCAGTACTTC. It is translated as CASSEVVGSVYEQYF.

The V gene is TRBV5-1, the J gene TRBJ1-4, with no clear D. This CDR3 contains 14 residues. V was trimmed by 2 bases and J by 0 bases, leaving 5 bases between them. Germline V lookup: CDR1 SGHRS, CDR2 YFSETQ. CDR3 protein: CASSLGTTNEKLFF. The CDR3 region has the DNA TGCGCCAGCAGCTTAGGAACAACTAATGAAAAACTGTTTTTT.

Only a few counts were recorded for this clonotype. The CDR3 does not close with the conserved phenylalanine or tryptophan, likely indicating a read error. The chain carries TRBV6-2 or TRBV6-3 and TRBJ2-1, with 8 bases that match TRBD2. CDR1 and CDR2 (germline): MNHEY, SVGEGT. The CDR3 has 14 amino acids. V was clipped by 4 bases and J by 6 bases; unmatched bases: 5. The CDR3 coding sequence is TGTGCCAGCAGTTCGGGAGGGCCGGTCAATGAGCAGTTCATC. Translated, it gives CASSSGGPVNEQFI.

With regard to this clonotype: Given a much more abundant clone one base away, this may be a read error. The rearrangement links TRBV4-1 to TRBJ2-7; TRBD1 or TRBD2 may be the D gene (5 bases each). Germline lookup yields CDR1 MGHRA and CDR2 YSYEKL. This CDR3 is built from 13 residues. The CDR3 coding sequence is TGCTCCAGCAGCCAGCAGGGACCGAACGAGCAGTACTTC. Its translation: CSSSQQGPNEQYF.

The chain couples TRBV6-2 or TRBV6-3 to TRBJ2-5, with 11 bases matching TRBD2. Germline CDR1 reads MNHEY; CDR2 reads SVGEGT. The CDR3 is 13 amino acids. J gave up 4 bases and V 10 bases, and 5 bases lay outside the gene matches. CDR3 amino acids: CANLLAGGETQYF. The CDR3 bases are TGTGCCAACCTTCTAGCGGGAGGAGAGACCCAGTACTTC.

Many counts were recorded for this clonotype. The gene calls are TRBV6-5 and TRBJ2-1; 8 positions match TRBD2. CDR1 and CDR2 (germline): MNHEY, SVGAGI. J gave up 8 bases and V 6 bases, and 6 bases lay outside the gene matches. The CDR3 contains 13 residues. CDR3 sequence reads: CASSLGGEDEQFF. For the CDR3, the DNA is TGTGCCAGCAGCCTCGGGGGGGAGGATGAGCAGTTCTTC.